A selection of T cell receptor beta chains follows, all from one sample in a study of blood T cell repertoires in COVID-19. TCRdb's copy holds only in-frame clones and misses some; the assay was immunoSEQ multiplex PCR. The table lists over 100,000 clones, over 75% of them singletons. Source material: peripheral blood. The receptors derive from a man at least 80 years old with acute or convalescent COVID-19. The CDR3 runs from the conserved cysteine through the conserved F or W. The order of the fields is V gene, clone size, D gene, J gene, CDR3 DNA, CDR3 protein. A D gene is named only where the DNA matches it firmly. Clone size is shown for a subset of rows, as once, few, many or a class of expanded clone.

V gene: TRBV19; clone size: .; D gene: .; J gene: TRBJ2-3; CDR3 DNA: TGTGCCAGTAGTATTCCCCGCGGGAAAGGGACAGATACGCAGTATTTT; CDR3 protein: CASSIPRGKGTDTQYF
V gene: TRBV5-4; clone size: .; D gene: .; J gene: TRBJ2-3; CDR3 DNA: TGTGCCAGCAGTATTTCCCGGGAAAGGGCAGATACGCAGTATTTT; CDR3 protein: CASSISRERADTQYF
V gene: TRBV27; clone size: .; D gene: TRBD1; J gene: TRBJ2-7; CDR3 DNA: TGTGCCAGCAGTTTAAGGGGACAGAACTACGAGCAGTACTTC; CDR3 protein: CASSLRGQNYEQYF
V gene: TRBV4-3; clone size: once; D gene: TRBD2; J gene: TRBJ2-1; CDR3 DNA: TGCGCCAGCAGCCGGTCACTAAGCGGGGCCTACAATGAGCAGTTCTTC; CDR3 protein: CASSRSLSGAYNEQFF
V gene: TRBV7-2; clone size: .; D gene: .; J gene: TRBJ2-5; CDR3 DNA: TGTGCCAGCAGCCGCCCTCGGAGCGGGGAGACCCAGTACTTC; CDR3 protein: CASSRPRSGETQYF
V gene: TRBV27; clone size: once; D gene: .; J gene: TRBJ1-1; CDR3 DNA: TGTGCCAGCAGTTACCACCGGGACACTCTTGAAGCTTTCTTT; CDR3 protein: CASSYHRDTLEAFF
V gene: TRBV6-5; clone size: .; D gene: .; J gene: TRBJ1-1; CDR3 DNA: TGTGCCAGCAGCGGCTTAGACATCGCGAACACTGAAGCTTTCTTT; CDR3 protein: CASSGLDIANTEAFF
V gene: TRBV30; clone size: few; D gene: TRBD1; J gene: TRBJ1-1; CDR3 DNA: TGTGCCTGGAGTGTATTGGGACAGGGGAACACTGAAGCTTTCTTT; CDR3 protein: CAWSVLGQGNTEAFF
V gene: TRBV5-5; clone size: once; D gene: TRBD1; J gene: TRBJ2-1; CDR3 DNA: TGTGCCAGCAGCTTGACAGGGGACGGTGAGCAGTTCTTC; CDR3 protein: CASSLTGDGEQFF
V gene: TRBV5-1; clone size: few; D gene: .; J gene: TRBJ1-3; CDR3 DNA: TGCGCCAGCAGCTCAGGGACACTTGGAGACACCATATATTTT; CDR3 protein: CASSSGTLGDTIYF
V gene: TRBV25-1; clone size: .; D gene: .; J gene: TRBJ1-2; CDR3 DNA: TGTGCCAGCAGTGATGGGCCCCTCTATGGCTACACCTTC; CDR3 protein: CASSDGPLYGYTF
V gene: TRBV28; clone size: .; D gene: .; J gene: TRBJ1-2; CDR3 DNA: TGTGCCAGCAGTTTCCCGACAGTAACTAACTATGGCTACACCTTC; CDR3 protein: CASSFPTVTNYGYTF
V gene: TRBV6-4; clone size: .; D gene: TRBD2; J gene: TRBJ2-3; CDR3 DNA: TGTGCCAGCAGACCCTTAGCGGGGGGGCAAGATACGCAGTATTTT; CDR3 protein: CASRPLAGGQDTQYF
V gene: TRBV7-2; clone size: few; D gene: .; J gene: TRBJ1-1; CDR3 DNA: TGTGCCAGCAGCTTATACACAGCGAACACTGAAGCTTTCTTT; CDR3 protein: CASSLYTANTEAFF
V gene: TRBV6-6; clone size: .; D gene: .; J gene: TRBJ1-3; CDR3 DNA: TGTGCCAGCAGTCAGTCGGTTCCCGGGTACTCTGGAAACACCATATATTTT; CDR3 protein: CASSQSVPGYSGNTIYF
V gene: TRBV7-9; clone size: few; D gene: TRBD1; J gene: TRBJ1-1; CDR3 DNA: TGTGCCAGCAGCTTAGCGCTAGGGGGCAAGACTGAAGCTTTCTTT; CDR3 protein: CASSLALGGKTEAFF